Presented here are 25 T cell receptor beta chains from one specimen sequenced in a study of low-dose radiotherapy and immunotherapy resistance in tumors. Alpha- and beta-chain coverage of first-strand cDNA came from TRAV- and TRBV-specific primers. Amplification of TCRs used a constant-region primer and V-primer adapter for approximately 19 PCR cycles. Each CDR3 protein is one row after TCRdb ran MiXCR on the reads. The table has about 82,000 distinct CDR3 sequences, 18% seen once. The time point was: before trial treatment. Sequenced material: PBMCs, taken before treatment. These receptors originate from a male donor with prostate cancer.

This clonotype occurred many times. The rearrangement uses TRBV28 and TRBJ2-1; 10 bases are a match to TRBD2. The CDR3 totals 17 residues. The germline gives CDR1 MDHEN, CDR2 SYDVKM. After removal of 2 bases from V and 8 bases from J, the junction contained 12 bases not matched to a gene. This CDR3 is CASSLTFGSSGSDEQFF. As DNA, the CDR3 is TGTGCCAGCAGTTTAACGTTCGGCTCTAGCGGGAGTGATGAGCAGTTCTTC.

The chain carries TRBV2 and TRBJ2-1; maybe TRBD2 (6 bases). This CDR3 has 16 amino acids. Trimming left V 8 bases short and J 0 bases short, with 17 bases between. The germline V gene has CDR1 SNHLY and CDR2 FYNNEI. The CDR3: CASGGVAASSYNEQFF. The CDR3, as DNA: TGTGCCAGCGGAGGGGTCGCGGCAAGCTCCTACAATGAGCAGTTCTTC.

The table lists this clonotype with a few counts. The rearrangement links TRBV5-1 to TRBJ1-4; 7 bases map to TRBD1. V gave up 1 base and J gave up 0 bases; unmatched junction bases: 3. There are 16 residues in the CDR3. CDR1 SGHRS and CDR2 YFSETQ come from the germline V gene. DNA of the CDR3: TGCGCCAGCAGCTTGACAGGGGTTGCAACTAATGAAAAACTGTTTTTT. Its protein is CASSLTGVATNEKLFF.

This clonotype was detected many times. The chain is built from TRBV27 and TRBJ1-2; D not resolved. CDR3 length equals 13 residues. CDR1 is MNHEY, CDR2 SMNVEV, per germline (reference sequence). Trimming took 3 bases from V and 2 from J, leaving 7 bases between them. The CDR3 DNA is TGTGCCAGCAGTTTCAGAGAGAACTATGGCTACACCTTC. Translation: CASSFRENYGYTF.

This clonotype was counted many times. V and J are TRBV30 and TRBJ2-3, with TRBD1 identical over 11 bases. The CDR3 spans 12 residues. Germline V gene sequence: CDR1 GTSNPN, CDR2 SVGIG (reference sequence). V gave up 5 bases and J gave up 8 bases; unmatched junction bases: 3. This CDR3 is CAWAGQGGTQYF. For the CDR3, the DNA is TGTGCCTGGGCGGGACAGGGGGGTACGCAGTATTTT. Variable domain in full (rest from reference TRBV30 and TRBJ2-3): SQTIHQWPATLVQPVGSPLSLECTVEGTSNPNLYWYRQAAGRGLQLLFYSVGIGQISSEVPQNLSASRPQDRQFILSSKKLLLSDSGFYLCAWAGQGGTQYFGPGTRLTVL.

There are a few counts of this clonotype. A far larger clone lies a single base away; this is likely a read error. V is TRBV28 and J is TRBJ2-1; 7 nucleotides match TRBD1. CDR3 length: 14 amino acids. With 3 bases clipped from V and 12 bases from J, the junction kept 11 bases outside the gene matches. Germline loops: CDR1 MDHEN, CDR2 SYDVKM. CDR3 nucleotide sequence: TGTGCCAGCAGTTTTGGGACAGCCGGTTACGGGCAGTTCTTC. Translated: CASSFGTAGYGQFF. Complete variable domain (other parts from reference TRBV28 and TRBJ2-1): DVKVTQSSRYLVKRTGEKVFLECVQDMDHENMFWYRQDPGLGLRLIYFSYDVKMKEKGDIPEGYSVSREKKERFSLILESASTNQTSMYLCASSFGTAGYGQFFGPGTRLTVL.

This clonotype was recorded many times. The DNA of the CDR3 is TGCAGTGCTAACTTAGGGACGCCCCAAGAGACCCAGTACTTC. It translates to CSANLGTPQETQYF. The rearrangement uses TRBV20-1 and TRBJ2-5, with D perhaps assigned TRBD1 or TRBD2 (5 bases each). The CDR3 consists of 14 residues. The germline V and J ends were trimmed by 4 bases and 1 base, with 13 bases remaining between them. Germline V gives CDR1 DFQATT, CDR2 SNEGSKA (reference sequence).

This clonotype showed up many times. The chain couples TRBV5-1 to TRBJ2-1; TRBD1 matches 9 bases. The CDR3 is 14 residues long. The V gene's germline CDR1 is SGHRS and CDR2 YFSETQ. V shed 4 bases and J 7 bases; nucleotides not matched to a gene: 6. The CDR3 coding sequence is TGCGCCAGCAGCGCGGGACAGGGAGCGAATGAGCAGTTCTTC. It yields the protein CASSAGQGANEQFF.

Worth noting for this clonotype: A far larger clone lies a single base away; this is likely a read error. The rearrangement joins TRBV7-6 to TRBJ2-7; tentative D call: TRBD2 (6 bases). The CDR3 extends over 12 amino acids. Germline V CDR1 and CDR2: SGHVS, FNYEAQ. V lost 1 base, J lost 7 bases, and 8 bases lay in between. In nucleotides, the CDR3 is TGTGCCAGCAGCTTAGGGGGGGATGAGCAGTACTTC. Amino acids: CASSLGGDEQYF.

This clonotype was found many times. V gene TRBV29-1 combines with J gene TRBJ1-4; D unresolved. Looked up from germline, CDR1 is SQVTM and CDR2 is ANQGSEA. Trimming removed 6 bases at V and 3 bases at J, with 5 bases between. CDR3 size: 11 residues. The CDR3 region has the DNA TGCAGCGTGCTCTCTAATGAAAAACTGTTTTTT. This encodes CSVLSNEKLFF.

In regard to this clonotype: A far larger clone differs by one base, so this is likely a read error. The chain has TRBV7-2 and TRBJ2-5; the match to TRBD1 covers 11 bases. The CDR3 covers 16 residues. Losses at the gene ends were 3 bases for V and 3 bases for J; bases not matched to a gene: 6. Germline V gives CDR1 SGHTA, CDR2 FQGNSA. CDR3 sequence (DNA): TGTGCCAGCAGCTTCCGGACAGGGGGCAGAAAAGAGACCCAGTACTTC. Translating it yields CASSFRTGGRKETQYF.

This clonotype was recorded at least ten times. The chain uses TRBV21-1 and TRBJ2-5; the table's TRBD2 call for D was not verified on the DNA. TRBV21-1 is an annotated pseudogene. This CDR3 is built from 17 residues. This chain's CDR3 is CASSKERERGEQETQYF. The CDR3 DNA reads TGTGCCAGCAGCAAAGAGCGAGAGCGGGGGGAACAAGAGACCCAGTACTTC.

This clonotype has a count of ten or more. The V gene is TRBV6-2 or TRBV6-3, the J gene TRBJ2-5; D gene uncertain. CDR1 MNHEY and CDR2 SVGEGT come from the germline V gene. V was clipped by 6 bases and J by 1 base, with 3 bases between them. This CDR3 has 11 amino acids. Here the CDR3 reads CASRGQETQYF. CDR3 coding DNA: TGTGCCAGCAGGGGCCAAGAGACCCAGTACTTC.

This clonotype was seen ten or more times. The J gene is TRBJ2-1, the V gene TRBV6-2 or TRBV6-3; the D is unclear. This CDR3 is 15 amino acids long. Per germline, CDR1 MNHEY and CDR2 SVGEGT. Deletions cut 2 bases from V and 5 bases from J, with 13 bases between. This CDR3 reads CASSYRAVSDNEQFF. The CDR3 bases are TGTGCCAGCAGTTACAGGGCAGTTTCCGACAATGAGCAGTTCTTC.

This clonotype was counted at least ten times. The V gene is TRBV12-3 or TRBV12-4, the J gene TRBJ1-6; D is possibly TRBD1 (5 bases). The CDR3 extends over 14 amino acids. Trimming took 3 bases from V and 9 from J, leaving 12 bases between them. The DNA for the CDR3 is TGTGCCAGCAGTTTCTCAAGGGACGGTTCACCCCTCCACTTT. It yields the protein CASSFSRDGSPLHF.

Many counts were recorded for this clonotype. J is TRBJ2-5 and V is TRBV7-2, with D possibly TRBD1 on 5 matching bases. CDR1 and CDR2 (germline): SGHTA, FQGNSA. CDR3 length equals 14 residues. The ends were cut back, 8 bases at V and 1 base at J, with 14 bases in the middle. CDR3 in amino acids: CASGWQGGQETQYF. The CDR3 DNA reads TGTGCCAGCGGATGGCAGGGTGGCCAAGAGACCCAGTACTTC.

The rearrangement links TRBV5-4 to TRBJ2-5; tentative D call: TRBD2 (5 bases). V lost 1 base, J lost 7 bases, and 17 bases lay in between. The CDR3 is 15 residues long. Germline loops: CDR1 SGHNT, CDR2 YYREEE (reference sequence). The CDR3 sequence is CASSLSLGPEGTQYF. In DNA, the CDR3 is TGTGCCAGCAGCTTGAGTCTGGGCCCAGAGGGGACCCAGTACTTC.

This clonotype was observed many times. The chain combines TRBV4-2 with TRBJ1-1; D is undetermined. Per the germline V gene, CDR1 is LGHNA and CDR2 is YNFKEQ. V was trimmed by 1 base and J by 2 bases, leaving 8 bases between them. CDR3 length: 14 residues. CDR3: CASSQVFRNTEAFF. CDR3 in DNA: TGTGCCAGCAGCCAAGTTTTTAGAAACACTGAAGCTTTCTTT.

This clonotype was counted at least ten times. This sequence joins TRBV18 and TRBJ1-3; 7 bases agree with TRBD1. The CDR3 covers 16 residues. Germline V gene sequence: CDR1 KGHSH, CDR2 LQKENI. The V gene end was trimmed by 5 bases and the J gene end by 0 bases; junction bases not matched to a gene: 7. CDR3 in amino acids: CASSTKQGPSGNTIYF. CDR3 DNA: TGTGCCAGCTCAACAAAACAGGGGCCCTCTGGAAACACCATATATTTT.

In this sample, this clonotype turned up a few times. The genes are TRBV5-1 and TRBJ2-7; 7 bases fit TRBD1. Per germline, CDR1 SGHRS and CDR2 YFSETQ. The CDR3 spans 14 residues. Trimming at V came to 4 bases and at J to 1 base, leaving 5 bases not matched to a gene. In nucleotides, the CDR3 is TGCGCCAGCAGCGATGACAGGGAATCCTACGAGCAGTACTTC. It specifies CASSDDRESYEQYF. Using reference TRBV5-1 and TRBJ2-7 for the parts outside the CDR3, the full variable domain is KAGVTQTPRYLIKTRGQQVTLSCSPISGHRSVSWYQQTPGQGLQFLFEYFSETQRNKGNFPGRFSGRQFSNSRSEMNVSTLELGDSALYLCASSDDRESYEQYFGPGTRLTVT.

This clonotype was seen at least ten times. The V and J genes are TRBV12-3 or TRBV12-4 and TRBJ1-1; D is ambiguous. Trimming left V 7 bases short and J 4 bases short, with 10 bases between. This CDR3 region has 12 residues. This CDR3 is CASNGESTEAFF. In DNA, the CDR3 is TGTGCCAGCAACGGGGAAAGCACTGAAGCTTTCTTT.

By sample share, this clonotype is medium-sized. The rearrangement uses TRBV6-5 and TRBJ2-7; TRBD2 matches at 10 bases. After removal of 8 bases from V and 0 bases from J, the junction contained 10 bases not matched to a gene. CDR1 is MNHEY and CDR2 is SVGAGI in the germline V gene. The CDR3 covers 16 residues. This CDR3 is CASPEKGLALSYEQYF. In DNA, the CDR3 is TGTGCCAGCCCCGAAAAGGGACTAGCGCTCTCCTACGAGCAGTACTTC.

For this clonotype: A read error is likely here: a far larger clone is one base away. The chain recombines TRBV5-1 with TRBJ2-1; a weak D match, TRBD2 (7 bases). The germline V gene has CDR1 SGHRS and CDR2 YFSETQ. CDR3 length equals 17 residues. V was cut by 0 bases and J by 15 bases, with 28 bases left in between. CDR3 sequence reads: CASSLDGGGGSATVRFF. CDR3 DNA sequence: TGCGCCAGCAGCTTGGATGGGGGCGGGGGCTCGGCAACCGTCCGGTTCTTC. The variable domain in full, with the rest retrieved from reference TRBV5-1 and TRBJ2-1, is KAGVTQTPRYLIKTRGQQVTLSCSPISGHRSVSWYQQTPGQGLQFLFEYFSETQRNKGNFPGRFSGRQFSNSRSEMNVSTLELGDSALYLCASSLDGGGGSATVRFFGPGTRLTVL.

The CDR3 DNA is TGTGCCTGGAGCGAAGCGGGAGCACAAGGGCAGTTCTTC. The encoded protein is CAWSEAGAQGQFF. The genes are TRBV30 and TRBJ2-1; TRBD2 aligns across 8 bases. After removal of 3 bases from V and 12 bases from J, the junction contained 10 bases not matched to a gene. CDR3 size: 13 residues. Germline V gives CDR1 GTSNPN, CDR2 SVGIG (reference sequence).

This clonotype was observed at least ten times. The chain has TRBV20-1 and TRBJ2-5; 9 positions agree with TRBD2. Per germline, CDR1 DFQATT and CDR2 SNEGSKA (reference sequence). CDR3 length: 16 amino acids. With 6 bases clipped from V and 7 bases from J, the junction kept 18 bases outside the gene matches. CDR3 sequence reads: CSAQLTAGGLESTQYF. DNA for the CDR3: TGCAGTGCGCAGCTTACGGCGGGGGGGCTGGAGTCGACCCAGTACTTC.